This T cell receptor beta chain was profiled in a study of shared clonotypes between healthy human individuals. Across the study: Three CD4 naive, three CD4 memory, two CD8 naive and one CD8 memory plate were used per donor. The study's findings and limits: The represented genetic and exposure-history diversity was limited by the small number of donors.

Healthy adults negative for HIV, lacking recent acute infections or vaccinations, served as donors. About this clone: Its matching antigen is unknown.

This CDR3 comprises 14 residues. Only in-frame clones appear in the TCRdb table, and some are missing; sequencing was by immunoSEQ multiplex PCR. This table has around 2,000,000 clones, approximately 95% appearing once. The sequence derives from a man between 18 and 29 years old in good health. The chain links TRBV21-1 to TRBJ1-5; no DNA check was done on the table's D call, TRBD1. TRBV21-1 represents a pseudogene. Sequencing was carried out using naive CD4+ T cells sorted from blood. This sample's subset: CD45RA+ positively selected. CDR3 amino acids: CASSKAPGNQPQHF. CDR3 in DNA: TGTGCCAGCAGCAAAGCGCCAGGCAATCAGCCCCAGCATTTT.